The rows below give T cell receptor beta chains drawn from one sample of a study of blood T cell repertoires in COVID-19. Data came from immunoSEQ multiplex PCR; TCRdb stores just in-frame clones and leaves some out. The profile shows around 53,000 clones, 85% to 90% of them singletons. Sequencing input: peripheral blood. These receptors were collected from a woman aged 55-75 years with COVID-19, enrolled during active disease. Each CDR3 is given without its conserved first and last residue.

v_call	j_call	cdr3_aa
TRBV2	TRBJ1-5	ASREGQWGNQPQH
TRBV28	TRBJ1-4	ASSSQGANEKLF
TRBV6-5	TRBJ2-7	ASLLLAGGPVEQY
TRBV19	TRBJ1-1	ASSIYGQGPTEAF
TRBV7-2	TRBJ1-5	ASSSQTGRSQH
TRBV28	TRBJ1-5	ASSLGTAGRQPQH
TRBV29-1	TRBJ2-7	SVVGTSEYEQY
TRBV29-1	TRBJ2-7	SVGRGTGAHAQY
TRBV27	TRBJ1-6	ASSFGPRTGVMDSPLH
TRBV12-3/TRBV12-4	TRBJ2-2	ASSPKNTGELF
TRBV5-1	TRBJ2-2	ASSFPGQGHTGELF
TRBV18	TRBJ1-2	ASSPGAGINYGYT
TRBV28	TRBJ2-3	ASSLRGTYYTDTQY
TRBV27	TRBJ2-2	ATANRFGSAMDSETGELF
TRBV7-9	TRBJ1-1	ASSLGREFATNTEAF
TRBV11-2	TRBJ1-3	ASSLGWGDSGNTIY
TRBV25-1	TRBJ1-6	ATGPRSSYNSPLH